This TCR beta chain is drawn from a study of blood T cell repertoires in COVID-19. About the study: The origin of the acute and convalescent COVID-19 samples was the United States, Italy and Spain. T cells, B-cell-depleted T cells, or PBMCs provided the cDNA or gDNA that served as material.

CDR3 length equals 13 residues. V dropped 1 base and J dropped 6 bases, with 10 bases sitting between them. Germline V CDR1 and CDR2: LGHDT, YNNKEL (reference sequence). Original processing notes: Amplifying reference gene primers gave estimates of nucleated cell counts. Libraries were prepared by immunoSEQ multiplex PCR; TCRdb keeps only in-frame clonotypes and omits some of them. V and J calls and clone size follow that table, whereas D and trimming were derived from the DNA. The sample includes about 50,000 clones, about four fifths seen only once; the top ten take approximately 6%. Sequencing used peripheral blood. This sequence joins TRBV3-1 (or the pseudogene TRBV3-2) and TRBJ2-7, with a possible D match to TRBD1 (6 bases). The clonotype was recovered from a woman of 80 years or more with acute or convalescent COVID-19. The CDR3 region has the DNA TGTGCCAGCAGCCAAGCAGGGGTAACCGAGCAGTACTTC. Translation gives CASSQAGVTEQYF.